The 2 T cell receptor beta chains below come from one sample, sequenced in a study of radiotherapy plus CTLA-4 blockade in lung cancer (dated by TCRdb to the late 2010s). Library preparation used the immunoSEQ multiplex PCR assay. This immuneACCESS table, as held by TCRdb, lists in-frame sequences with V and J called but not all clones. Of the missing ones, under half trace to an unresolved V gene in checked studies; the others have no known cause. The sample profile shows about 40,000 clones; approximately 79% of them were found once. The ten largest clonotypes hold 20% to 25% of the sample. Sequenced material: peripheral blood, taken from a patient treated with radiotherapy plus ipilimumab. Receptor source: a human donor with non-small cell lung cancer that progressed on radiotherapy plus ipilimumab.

This CDR3 is CSASGYNEQFF. The CDR3 DNA reads as TGCAGTGCTAGCGGCTACAATGAGCAGTTCTTC. The V gene is TRBV20-1, the J gene TRBJ2-1; D unclear. Deletions cut 3 bases from V and 3 bases from J, with 3 bases between. Per germline, CDR1 DFQATT and CDR2 SNEGSKA (reference sequence). The CDR3 has 11 amino acids.

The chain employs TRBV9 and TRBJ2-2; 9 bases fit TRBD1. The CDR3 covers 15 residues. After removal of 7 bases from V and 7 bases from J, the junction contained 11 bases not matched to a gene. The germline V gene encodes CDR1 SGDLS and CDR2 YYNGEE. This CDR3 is CASPTGTGSGGELFF. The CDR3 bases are TGTGCCAGCCCCACCGGGACAGGGTCTGGCGGGGAGCTGTTTTTT.